One sample yielded the 2 T cell receptor beta chains listed below, sequenced in a study of blood T cell repertoires in COVID-19. Repertoires were generated with immunoSEQ multiplex PCR, while TCRdb's copy carries only in-frame clones and drops some. This repertoire shows around 150,000 clones, over 75% found once; its top ten account for around 2.7%. Sequenced input: peripheral blood. The receptors here all came from a man between 70 and 80 years old with acute or convalescent COVID-19.

This chain links TRBV11-2 with TRBJ2-1; D is possibly TRBD2 (5 bases). Trimming left V 1 base short and J 9 bases short, with 10 bases between. This CDR3 is built from 13 residues. Germline CDR1 SGHAT, CDR2 FQNNGV. CDR3 region: CASSLGGYVEQFF. The CDR3 region has the DNA TGTGCCAGCAGCTTAGGAGGGTATGTTGAGCAGTTCTTC. Drawing the rest from reference TRBV11-2 and TRBJ2-1, the complete variable domain is EAGVAQSPRYKIIEKRQSVAFWCNPISGHATLYWYQQILGQGPKLLIQFQNNGVVDDSQLPKDRFSAERLKGVDSTLKIQPAKLEDSAVYLCASSLGGYVEQFFGPGTRLTVL.

The chain is built from TRBV9 and TRBJ2-7; 7 nucleotides agree with TRBD1. The germline V gene encodes CDR1 SGDLS and CDR2 YYNGEE. The CDR3 is 14 amino acids. Trimming at V came to 6 bases and at J to 2 bases, leaving 8 bases not matched to a gene. The CDR3 loop is CASTPTGFTYEQYF. CDR3 nucleotides: TGTGCCAGCACTCCGACAGGGTTTACCTACGAGCAGTACTTC.